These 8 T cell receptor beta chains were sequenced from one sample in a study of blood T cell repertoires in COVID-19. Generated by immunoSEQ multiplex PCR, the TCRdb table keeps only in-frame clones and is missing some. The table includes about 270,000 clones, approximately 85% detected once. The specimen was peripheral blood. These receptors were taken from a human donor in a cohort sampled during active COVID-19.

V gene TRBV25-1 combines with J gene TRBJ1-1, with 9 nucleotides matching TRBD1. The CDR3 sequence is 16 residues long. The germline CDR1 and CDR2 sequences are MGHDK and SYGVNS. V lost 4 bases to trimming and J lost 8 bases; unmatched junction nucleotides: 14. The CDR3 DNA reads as TGTGCCAGCAGTGCCCAGAGGGGACAGGGAACCGGAGAAGCTTTCTTT. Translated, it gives CASSAQRGQGTGEAFF.

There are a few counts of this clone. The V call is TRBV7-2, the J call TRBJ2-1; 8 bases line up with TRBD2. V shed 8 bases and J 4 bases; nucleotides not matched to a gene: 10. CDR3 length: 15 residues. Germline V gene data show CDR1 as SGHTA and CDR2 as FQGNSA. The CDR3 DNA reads TGTGCCAGCGGGGTGGCGGGAGGAGCGTACAATGAGCAGTTCTTC. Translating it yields CASGVAGGAYNEQFF.

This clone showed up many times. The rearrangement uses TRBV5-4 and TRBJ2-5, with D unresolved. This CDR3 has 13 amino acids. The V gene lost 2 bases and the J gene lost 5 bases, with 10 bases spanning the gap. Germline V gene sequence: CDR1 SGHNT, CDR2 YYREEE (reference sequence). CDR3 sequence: CASSLSSGETQYF. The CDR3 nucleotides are TGTGCCAGCAGCTTATCATCCGGGGAGACCCAGTACTTC.

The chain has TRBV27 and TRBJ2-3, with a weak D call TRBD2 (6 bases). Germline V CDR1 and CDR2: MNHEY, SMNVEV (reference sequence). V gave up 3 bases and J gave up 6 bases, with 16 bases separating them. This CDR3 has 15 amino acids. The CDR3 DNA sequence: TGTGCCAGCAGTTTTTCACTGGAGGGGTACGATACGCAGTATTTT. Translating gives CASSFSLEGYDTQYF.

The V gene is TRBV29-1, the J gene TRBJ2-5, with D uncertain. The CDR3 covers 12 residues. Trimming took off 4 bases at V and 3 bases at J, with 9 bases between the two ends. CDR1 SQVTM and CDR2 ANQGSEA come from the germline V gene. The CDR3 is CSVGPGEETQYF. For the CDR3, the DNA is TGCAGCGTTGGGCCCGGAGAAGAGACCCAGTACTTC.

For the CDR3, the DNA is TGTGCCAGCAGTTACTCGGCGGGATCACCCCTCCACTTT. Its protein product is CASSYSAGSPLHF. The chain joins TRBV6-6 to TRBJ1-6; D call uncertain. Germline V CDR1 and CDR2: MNHNY, SVGAGI (reference sequence). This CDR3 has 13 residues. Trimming pared 0 bases from V and 10 bases from J, leaving 7 bases between.

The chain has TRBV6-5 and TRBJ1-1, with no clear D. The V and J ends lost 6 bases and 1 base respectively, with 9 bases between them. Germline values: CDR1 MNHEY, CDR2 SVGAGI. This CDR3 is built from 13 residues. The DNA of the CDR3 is TGTGCCAGCAGGACACCGACGAACACTGAAGCTTTCTTT. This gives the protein CASRTPTNTEAFF.

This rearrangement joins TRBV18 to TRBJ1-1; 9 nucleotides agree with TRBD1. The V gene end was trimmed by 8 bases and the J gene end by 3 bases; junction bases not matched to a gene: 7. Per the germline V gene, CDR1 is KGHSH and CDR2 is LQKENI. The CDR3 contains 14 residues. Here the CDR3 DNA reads TGTGCCAGCACGTTACACAGGGGGCACACTGAAGCTTTCTTT. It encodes CASTLHRGHTEAFF.